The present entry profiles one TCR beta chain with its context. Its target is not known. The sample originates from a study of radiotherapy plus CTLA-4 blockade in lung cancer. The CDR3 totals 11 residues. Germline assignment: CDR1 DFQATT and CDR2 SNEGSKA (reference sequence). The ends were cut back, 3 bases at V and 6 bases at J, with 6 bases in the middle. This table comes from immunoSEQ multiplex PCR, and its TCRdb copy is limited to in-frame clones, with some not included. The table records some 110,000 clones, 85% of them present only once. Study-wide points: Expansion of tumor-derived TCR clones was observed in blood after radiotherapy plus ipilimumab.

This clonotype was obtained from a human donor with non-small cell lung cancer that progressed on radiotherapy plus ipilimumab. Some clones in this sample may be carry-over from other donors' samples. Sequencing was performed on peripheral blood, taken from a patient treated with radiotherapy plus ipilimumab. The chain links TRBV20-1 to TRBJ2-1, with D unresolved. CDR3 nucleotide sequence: TGCAGTGCTAGGGTCCTCAATGAGCAGTTCTTC. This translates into CSARVLNEQFF.